The 7 T cell receptor beta chains reported below all come from one sample, sequenced in a study of T-cell reconstitution after alpha-beta-depleted transplantation in children. TCRbeta library construction was performed incorporating unique molecular identifiers. MiXCR, applied by TCRdb to the PCR reads, yields one record per CDR3 protein. The sample shows hundreds of thousands of distinct CDR3 sequences, approximately 15% of them seen only once. Sequencing used PBMCs, mostly from graft donor cells, obtained 360 days after TCRalphabeta/CD19-depleted stem cell transplant. The receptors derive from a male patient between 10 and 17 years old who had a stem cell transplant for acute lymphoblastic leukemia, so the T cells may come from the graft donor.

This rearrangement joins TRBV7-6 to TRBJ2-1; TRBD2 matches 12 bases. Germline V CDR1 and CDR2: SGHVS, FNYEAQ. The CDR3 loop spans 16 amino acids. After removal of 1 base from V and 6 bases from J, the junction contained 4 bases not matched to a gene. CDR3 loop: CASSLVSSGRANEQFF. The CDR3 DNA reads as TGTGCCAGCAGCTTAGTGTCTAGCGGGAGGGCCAATGAGCAGTTCTTC.

V usage is TRBV29-1 and J usage is TRBJ2-1, with D hard to call. V shed 5 bases and J shed 3 bases, with 11 bases lying between them. CDR1 and CDR2 (germline): SQVTM, ANQGSEA. This CDR3 is built from 13 residues. The CDR3 loop reads CSVNWSLYNEQFF. The CDR3, as DNA: TGCAGCGTTAACTGGTCCCTCTACAATGAGCAGTTCTTC.

This clonotype came up a few times. V gene TRBV24-1 combines with J gene TRBJ2-7, with D perhaps TRBD2 (6 bases). Per the germline V gene, CDR1 is KGHDR and CDR2 is SFDVKD. This CDR3 region has 10 residues. The V gene lost 7 bases and the J gene lost 11 bases, with 11 bases spanning the gap. The CDR3 loop is CATRFGSKYF. CDR3 sequence (DNA): TGTGCCACCAGATTCGGGAGTAAGTACTTC.

The rearrangement uses TRBV29-1 and TRBJ2-3; TRBD2 agrees at 9 bases. The germline V gene has CDR1 SQVTM and CDR2 ANQGSEA. V lost 1 base to trimming and J lost 4 bases; unmatched junction nucleotides: 6. This CDR3 is 15 amino acids long. The CDR3 is CSVEATSGFADTQYF. The CDR3 DNA follows: TGCAGCGTTGAAGCGACTAGCGGATTCGCAGATACGCAGTATTTT.

There are a few counts of this clonotype. The chain couples TRBV11-2 to TRBJ2-7, with D possibly matching TRBD1 (5 bases). The germline gives CDR1 SGHAT, CDR2 FQNNGV. This CDR3 comprises 13 residues. Trimming stripped 7 bases from V and 6 bases from J, with 16 bases between. This CDR3 is CASTTGLLSEQYF. DNA for the CDR3: TGTGCCAGCACCACAGGTCTCCTAAGCGAGCAGTACTTC. Complete variable domain (other parts from reference TRBV11-2 and TRBJ2-7): EAGVAQSPRYKIIEKRQSVAFWCNPISGHATLYWYQQILGQGPKLLIQFQNNGVVDDSQLPKDRFSAERLKGVDSTLKIQPAKLEDSAVYLCASTTGLLSEQYFGPGTRLTVT.

The chain has TRBV18 and TRBJ2-5; TRBD1 might be the D (6 bases). The germline CDR1 and CDR2 sequences are KGHSH and LQKENI. The CDR3 runs 15 residues. V gave up 0 bases and J gave up 6 bases, with 14 bases separating them. CDR3 nucleotide sequence: TGTGCCAGCTCACCACCGGGACAAAGTGTCAAGACCCAGTACTTC. Translated: CASSPPGQSVKTQYF.

The CDR3 here is CSVSSSRGEQFF. CDR3 DNA: TGCAGCGTTAGTTCCTCTAGGGGTGAGCAGTTCTTC. The chain joins TRBV29-1 to TRBJ2-1, with D perhaps TRBD1 (5 bases). V was cut by 5 bases and J by 9 bases, with 14 bases left in between. CDR1 and CDR2 (germline): SQVTM, ANQGSEA. There are 12 residues in the CDR3.